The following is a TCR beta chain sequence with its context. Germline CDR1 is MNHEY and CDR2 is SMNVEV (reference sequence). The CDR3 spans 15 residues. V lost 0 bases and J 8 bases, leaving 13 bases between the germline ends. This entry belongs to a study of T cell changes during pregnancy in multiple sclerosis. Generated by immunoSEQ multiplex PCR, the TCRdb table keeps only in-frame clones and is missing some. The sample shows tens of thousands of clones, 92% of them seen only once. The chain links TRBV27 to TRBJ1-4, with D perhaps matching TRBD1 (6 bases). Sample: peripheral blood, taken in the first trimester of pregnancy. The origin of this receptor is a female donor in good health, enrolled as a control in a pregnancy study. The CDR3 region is CASSLSGPGEEKLFF. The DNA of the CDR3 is TGTGCCAGCAGTTTATCAGGGCCAGGGGAGGAAAAACTGTTTTTT.